This entry features one T cell receptor (beta chain) sequence. Its recognized antigen is unknown. Per-nucleotide qualities are absent, and no much larger clonotype sits a single base away. The entry originates in a study of cytomegalovirus exposure and HLA in healthy donors (dated by TCRdb to about 2017). Regarding the study in general: An earlier analysis of approximately 640 of the donors reported roughly 300 Gb of sequence data and 117 million unique TCR beta sequences from 150 million to 200 million T cells. Donor age, sex, ethnicity and CMV serostatus were compiled together with the repertoire data. The genetic ancestry cluster associated with self-reported Caucasian donors included roughly 84% of the approximately 400 genotyped donors. HLA typing included class I and class II loci at four-digit resolution. Several DR-DQ haplotypes were treated as single units for association and clustering because of strong linkage in the cohort. A separate validation cohort of 100 to 150 different subjects was used in addition to the approximately 700-subject first cohort. Typing coverage varied by locus: roughly 620-640 donors for A, B, C, DRB1 and DQB1; under 550 for DQA1; over 600 for DPA1; roughly 470 for DPB1. Every repertoire in the discovery cohort had been generated on one and the same sequencing platform. An early release covering approximately 600 HLA-typed donors comprised roughly 300 gigabases of sequencing data and 65 million to 100 million unique TCR sequences. The T cell repertoires of roughly 660 subjects were profiled by immunosequencing and related to cytomegalovirus serostatus. In an earlier analysis of about 590 of the donors, high-throughput TCR beta sequencing was used to judge whether each TCR beta V gene segment behaved as functional or pseudogenic. In the later analysis, no new phenotypic data were used to find candidate immune exposures; instead, reliance was placed on TCR beta sequences and their occurrence across donors. In a later genetic analysis, genome-wide SNP genotypes for about three fifths of the 666 donors were used, and that subset was treated as a discovery cohort. To study patterns of TCR occurrence, a later analysis re-analyzed previously published TCR beta repertoires from under 750 donors and added high-resolution HLA genotyping. On average, 235,054 unique TCR beta nucleotide sequences were sequenced per donor among about 400 genotyped donors of the cohort, with 15% to 20% of those sequences being non-productive. The study combined high-throughput TCR immunosequencing, statistical association of individual TCRs with disease status, and machine learning to predict cytomegalovirus infection status. The study aimed to test whether cataloging public T cell receptors could reveal signatures of past pathogen exposure.

The cohort consisted of hundreds of healthy bone marrow donors. All cohort members were sampled while nominally healthy, although unrecorded immune exposures were likely present. The donor tested CMV seropositive and was one of the 289 seropositive cohort members. Each donor provided a peripheral blood sample, and peripheral blood mononuclear cells were used for TCR beta sequencing. Genomic DNA extraction from the blood cell samples was performed with the Qiagen DNeasy Blood Extraction Kit. Library creation used the immunoSEQ multiplex PCR assay. The multiplex PCR relied on a mix of 60 forward primers for TCR Vbeta segments and 13 reverse primers for TCR Jbeta segments. Amplification of the CDR3 region of rearranged TCR beta genes was performed with a multiplex PCR assay on genomic DNA. On the Illumina HiSeq System, the amplified TCR beta libraries were sequenced as 87-base-pair reads. The original methods were these. In a later analysis, tens of millions of unique TCR beta chains were counted across the 650 to 700 repertoires, and approximately 11 million of these chains were shared by at least two donors. A nearest-neighbor algorithm error-corrected the raw reads and collapsed the reads into unique sequences, merging closely related sequences to remove PCR and sequencing errors. V, D and J gene segments were assigned by aligning CDR3 sequences to IMGT reference sequences. For a sequence to be retained, at least a six-nucleotide match to both a V gene segment and a J gene segment was required. A rearrangement was called productive if the CDR3 had no stop codons and remained in frame with V and J, and every other rearrangement was called non-productive. CDR3 was defined according to IMGT convention as the region running from the second conserved V-encoded cysteine to the conserved J-encoded phenylalanine. In an earlier analysis of around 640 of the donors, sequences lacking an unambiguous match to a single V gene segment were excluded. In an earlier analysis of 587 of the donors, a V segment was called functional when productive rearrangements were above 56.7%, and segregating when the standard deviation between donors exceeded 5%. A statistical classification framework was developed to diagnose cytomegalovirus status using the catalog of TCR beta chain sequences. In a later analysis, TCR nucleotide sequences were compared against IMGT/GENE-DB human TR gene sequences so that V and J genes could be assigned. A later analysis assigned CDR3 sequences and most-parsimonious VDJ recombination scenarios with the TCRdist pipeline. In a later analysis, every TCR beta chain was defined by the combination of its CDR3 amino acid sequence and its V-gene family, and reads without a unique V-gene family were dropped. As a way to deal with suspected cross-contamination and a sequencing artifact, a later analysis dropped over 550 nucleotide sequences that were highly shared and had low generation probability. In a later analysis, a clonal expansion index was calculated for each public chain from normalized within-repertoire ranks of inferred template counts. In a later analysis, generation probabilities were computed with a VDJ recombination model fitted to out-of-frame rearrangements, and the resulting probabilities were checked against IGoR. A later analysis scored TCR-TCR, TCR-HLA and TCR-CMV co-occurrence with hypergeometric tests, applying a repertoire-size bias correction to TCR pairs. To estimate false discovery rates, a later analysis permuted the HLA or CMV assignments 20 times. A later analysis grouped co-occurring TCRs with DBSCAN, adding TCRdist sequence similarity when clustering within HLA-allele-positive subsets. For co-occurrence clustering, repertoires with fewer than 30,000 or more than 120,000 public chains were excluded, along with roughly 5 repertoires with anomalous nucleotide sharing. TCRdb took over this immuneACCESS table, retaining in-frame rearrangements with V and J assigned. Such tables are incomplete; in checked studies, under half of the missing clones stem from an unresolved V gene, and the remainder is unexplained. V and J calls plus clone size are reproduced from that table; the DNA served to infer D and trimming. This sample comprises 80,000 to 95,000 clones, more than 75% of them detected only once. Approximately 15% of the sample lies in the top ten.

What the authors observed across the whole study: According to a later analysis, most CMV-associated TCR beta chains appeared to be HLA-restricted, and the HLA associations seemed to be driven largely by CMV exposure. Some IMGT-functional V segments, including TRBV6-2 and TRBV6-3, could not be distinguished by the 87-base-pair reads and were therefore excluded. The earlier analysis of approximately 560 of the donors excluded some 15 rarely observed V segments, including chromosome 9 orphons, because counts were too low. In a later analysis, HLA-associated TCR beta chains were found to be more clonally expanded and to have lower generation probabilities than equally common non-associated chains. In an earlier analysis of some 500 of the donors, most TCR beta V segments appeared in productive rearrangements about 87% or about 30% of the time, broadly matching IMGT annotations. In vitro tests confirmed that a few of the cytomegalovirus-associated TCR beta chains recognize cytomegalovirus antigens. Immune exposure information for the cohort was limited to CMV serostatus. A cluster of highly shared sequence variants was judged likely to be a technical artifact of the sequencing pipeline. A further reported finding was that TCR beta sequences accurately predicted the HLA-A and HLA-B alleles for most subjects in the first cohort. A later genetic analysis associated a missense DCLRE1C variant with V-gene and J-gene trimming of TCR beta chains, and an independent cohort replicated the association. A total of fewer than 200 TCR beta chains were listed by the study as associated with cytomegalovirus. In a later genetic analysis, fewer N-insertions in productive TCRs were reported among donors in an Asian-associated ancestry cluster than the roughly 710-donor mean. At a false discovery rate of 0.05, a later analysis linked 15,000 to 20,000 TCR beta sequences to specific HLA alleles. Sequencing depth was assumed to be roughly uniform across donors in the presence/absence analyses, though that assumption may not hold. Only TCR beta chains were sequenced in this cohort, and the absence of alpha or paired-chain data limited detectable features. Most TCR sequences were seen in very few donors, while some public TCRs were found in many individuals. Because HLA typing was missing for some donors at each locus, association tests included only the typed subset. The classifier was reported to diagnose cytomegalovirus status with high specificity and sensitivity in both the original cohort and the validation cohort. Linkage disequilibrium might explain the correlated functional status among segregating V segments, but an unknown experimental factor could not be ruled out. A later analysis found that TCR association rates varied across HLA loci, with DRB1 alleles showing the most associated TCRs and HLA-C alleles the fewest. According to the authors, the approach could potentially be generalized to other disease states and immunological phenotypes. When HLA alleles, especially DR and DQ, strongly co-occurred, TCR associations were difficult to assign to individual alleles. A later analysis reported that several top co-occurrence clusters appeared linked to parvovirus B19, influenza, CMV and Epstein-Barr virus.

Inclusive of the bounding cysteine and phenylalanine, the CDR3 is 15 residues long. The retained sequence is limited to the CDR3, 45 bases, with the frame set at the first base. For this chain, trimming is 5 bases at the V end and 4 bases at the J end, and the number of junction bases without a gene match is 7. The germline V gene gives CDR1 as SGHAT and CDR2 as FQNNGV. What was sequenced was PBMCs. The source is a woman in her forties in good health and CMV-seropositive. The chain uses TRBV11-2 and TRBJ2-1, with 8 bases in between that match TRBD2. The DNA is as follows: TGTGCCAGCAGCCCATCTAGCGGGCCATACAATGAGCAGTTCTTC. Its translation is CASSPSSGPYNEQFF. Reference TRBV11-2 and TRBJ2-1 proteins supply the regions before and after the CDR3; the full variable domain is: EAGVAQSPRYKIIEKRQSVAFWCNPISGHATLYWYQQILGQGPKLLIQFQNNGVVDDSQLPKDRFSAERLKGVDSTLKIQPAKLEDSAVYLCASSPSSGPYNEQFFGPGTRLTVL.